Below, 20 T cell receptor beta chains from the same sample are listed, as sequenced in a study of identical twins. Each CDR3 protein is one row after TCRdb ran MiXCR on the 5' RACE reads. Of 200,000 or so distinct CDR3 sequences in the sample, roughly 15% are singletons; the top ten hold 35% to 45%. This sample was also put to use in a study of T cells expressing NK-cell markers.

The source material was CD8+ T cells sorted from blood. The receptors stem from a woman between 18 and 29 years old in good health.

This clonotype was counted a few times. The chain joins TRBV12-3 or TRBV12-4 to TRBJ2-1; 7 bases are shared with TRBD1. The junction had 12 bases not matched to a gene; V was cut back by 6 bases and J by 7 bases. CDR3 length: 15 amino acids. The CDR3 loop reads CASSPFRGSLNEQFF. Written as DNA, the CDR3 is TGTGCCAGCAGCCCATTCAGGGGGTCATTGAATGAGCAGTTCTTC.

This clonotype was picked up a small number of times. This CDR3 reads CASSYSRSQPQHF. The CDR3 nucleotides read TGTGCCAGCAGTTACTCGAGGAGTCAGCCCCAGCATTTT. V gene TRBV6-5 combines with J gene TRBJ1-5, with D hard to call. V was pared by 0 bases and J by 6 bases, with 6 bases between. The CDR3 sequence is 13 residues long. The V gene's germline CDR1 is MNHEY and CDR2 SVGAGI.

V usage is TRBV20-1 and J usage is TRBJ2-1; TRBD2 might be the D (6 bases). Trimming took off 4 bases at V and 6 bases at J, with 16 bases between the two ends. Germline V gene lookup returns CDR1 DFQATT and CDR2 SNEGSKA (reference sequence). The CDR3 loop spans 14 amino acids. Here the CDR3 DNA reads TGCAGTGCTAAAGAAGCGGCGGGAATCAATGAGCAGTTCTTC. It is translated as CSAKEAAGINEQFF.

This clonotype was detected a few times. The genes are TRBV6-5 and TRBJ2-2, with 11 bases lining up with TRBD2. Looked up from germline, CDR1 is MNHEY and CDR2 is SVGAGI. This CDR3 contains 17 residues. V lost 2 bases and J lost 7; bases outside the gene matches: 9. The DNA of the CDR3 is TGTGCCAGCAGTTACGCGGCTAGCGGGAGGCCCCACGGGGAGCTGTTTTTT. It encodes CASSYAASGRPHGELFF.

This clonotype was seen only a few times. This chain connects TRBV21-1 to TRBJ1-5; TRBD1, as called in the table, went unchecked against the DNA. TRBV21-1 has pseudogene status. This CDR3 region has 13 residues. The DNA of the CDR3 is TGTGCCAAGTTACAGGGCGATAATCAGCCCCAGCATTTT. Its translation: CAKLQGDNQPQHF.

This clonotype was observed a few times. The chain is built from TRBV7-8 and TRBJ2-1; D perhaps matches TRBD2 (6 bases). The CDR3 has 11 amino acids. V was pared by 4 bases and J by 11 bases, with 9 bases between. Germline CDR1 and CDR2: SGHVS and FQNEAQ. The DNA of the CDR3 is TGTGCCAGCAGCTCGGACTATAAGCAGTTCTTC. Protein: CASSSDYKQFF.

The rearrangement joins TRBV5-1 to TRBJ2-1; D is uncertain. The CDR3 runs to 16 residues. V shed 2 bases and J shed 4 bases, with 16 bases lying between them. The germline V gene encodes CDR1 SGHRS and CDR2 YFSETQ. The CDR3 region is CASSFPTLGSYNEQFF. The CDR3 DNA follows: TGCGCCAGCAGCTTCCCGACCCTGGGGTCTTACAATGAGCAGTTCTTC.

This clonotype has just a few counts. The rearrangement links TRBV20-1 to TRBJ1-1; a weak D match, TRBD1 (5 bases). Per the germline V gene, CDR1 is DFQATT and CDR2 is SNEGSKA (reference sequence). The CDR3 runs to 14 residues. V lost 6 bases, J lost 4 bases, and 18 bases lay in between. In DNA, the CDR3 is TGCAGTGCCCCCGTAGAGGGGTTGGTCACTGAAGCTTTCTTT. It codes for CSAPVEGLVTEAFF.

This clonotype was seen a few times. The chain joins TRBV7-9 to TRBJ2-5; D ambiguous. CDR1 SEHNR and CDR2 FQNEAQ come from the germline V gene (reference sequence). Trimming took 2 bases from V and 2 from J, leaving 12 bases between them. CDR3 length: 15 amino acids. The CDR3 DNA reads as TGTGCCAGCAGCTTAACTCACGACTCTCAAGAGACCCAGTACTTC. Translation: CASSLTHDSQETQYF.

This clonotype was found many times. The chain joins TRBV12-3 or TRBV12-4 to TRBJ2-1; 10 bases match TRBD2. J gave up 7 bases and V 6 bases, and 9 bases lay outside the gene matches. CDR3 length: 15 amino acids. The CDR3 loop reads CASSLLAGRGNEQFF. Here the CDR3 DNA reads TGTGCCAGCAGCCTACTAGCGGGAAGAGGGAATGAGCAGTTCTTC.

This chain joins TRBV7-6 and TRBJ2-5; a possible D gene is TRBD2 (5 bases). Germline V lookup: CDR1 SGHVS, CDR2 FNYEAQ. CDR3 size: 17 residues. Trimming took 2 bases from V and 3 from J, leaving 19 bases between them. CDR3 sequence reads: CASSLTLEVGQKETQYF. The CDR3 nucleotides are TGTGCCAGCAGCTTAACGTTGGAGGTCGGCCAAAAAGAGACCCAGTACTTC.

The rearrangement uses TRBV12-3 or TRBV12-4 and TRBJ2-7, with D tentatively TRBD2 (7 bases). This CDR3 has 15 amino acids. Trimming took 7 bases from V and 5 from J, leaving 21 bases between them. The CDR3, as DNA: TGTGCCAGCAAAATCGGGGGGCCTCGGATTAACGAGCAGTACTTC. Its protein product is CASKIGGPRINEQYF.

This clonotype was seen a few times. The rearrangement uses TRBV7-8 and TRBJ2-3, with D perhaps being TRBD1 or TRBD2 (7 bases each). The CDR3 is 15 residues long. Between the trimmed V and J ends, which lost 10 bases and 2 bases, there was a span of 19 bases. Germline CDR1 and CDR2: SGHVS and FQNEAQ. The CDR3 coding sequence is TGTGCCACAGGGGGGTCAGCGGGGTTCACAGATACGCAGTATTTT. Translated: CATGGSAGFTDTQYF.

In its sample, this clonotype was seen a few times. V and J are TRBV28 and TRBJ2-2; TRBD2 aligns across 14 bases. V trimming: 4 bases; J trimming: 5 bases; junction bases outside the gene matches: 12. This CDR3 is 19 amino acids long. The germline gives CDR1 MDHEN, CDR2 SYDVKM. The CDR3: CASSSGLAGDLPRTGELFF. The CDR3, as DNA: TGTGCCAGCAGTTCGGGACTAGCGGGAGACCTACCTCGGACCGGGGAGCTGTTTTTT.

CDR3 nucleotide sequence: TGTGCCAGCAGTTGGGGGACAGGGGGTTTGGTACACTACGAGCAGTACTTC. It encodes CASSWGTGGLVHYEQYF. The V and J genes are TRBV6-5 and TRBJ2-7; TRBD1 aligns across 11 bases. The length of the CDR3 is 17 residues. Trimming took 4 bases from V and 3 from J; bases not matched to a gene: 11. Looked up from germline, CDR1 is MNHEY and CDR2 is SVGAGI.

This clonotype was seen a few times. V gene TRBV7-6 combines with J gene TRBJ2-7, with D unclear. CDR1 is SGHVS and CDR2 is FNYEAQ in the germline V gene. This CDR3 contains 15 residues. Deletions cut 0 bases from V and 4 bases from J, with 13 bases between. The CDR3 DNA sequence: TGTGCCAGCAGCTTAGCTGTTGACCATGAGTACGAGCAGTACTTC. Translated: CASSLAVDHEYEQYF. Based on the CDR3 plus reference TRBV7-6 and TRBJ2-7, the full variable domain is GAGVSQSPRYKVTKRGQDVALRCDPISGHVSLYWYRQALGQGPEFLTYFNYEAQQDKSGLPNDRFSAERPEGSISTLTIQRTEQRDSAMYRCASSLAVDHEYEQYFGPGTRLTVT.

This clonotype was observed a few times. The chain combines TRBV13 with TRBJ1-1; D not resolved. V lost 0 bases and J lost 5, with 19 bases in between. The CDR3 length is 17 residues. Looked up from germline, CDR1 is PRHDT and CDR2 is FYEKMQ (reference sequence). The CDR3 DNA follows: TGTGCCAGCAGCTTAGGCCATCTCGAGGGAACGTGGACTGAAGCTTTCTTT. It encodes CASSLGHLEGTWTEAFF.

This clonotype was observed many times. The rearrangement links TRBV7-6 to TRBJ2-7; D tentatively fits TRBD1 or TRBD2 (5 bases each). The V and J ends lost 5 bases and 3 bases respectively, with 17 bases between them. Germline V gene lookup returns CDR1 SGHVS and CDR2 FNYEAQ. CDR3 length: 15 residues. The CDR3 DNA reads as TGTGCCAGCAGCCAATTGGGGGATATAGGCTACGAGCAGTACTTC. Protein product: CASSQLGDIGYEQYF.

The CDR3 reads CASSLGPSEQYF. CDR3 sequence (DNA): TGTGCCAGCAGCTTAGGTCCTTCAGAGCAGTACTTC. The rearrangement links TRBV7-9 to TRBJ2-7; no clear D gene. Trimming left V 1 base short and J 7 bases short, with 8 bases between. The CDR3 loop spans 12 amino acids. The germline gives CDR1 SEHNR, CDR2 FQNEAQ (reference sequence). Combining the CDR3 with reference TRBV7-9 and TRBJ2-7 gives the whole variable domain DTGVSQNPRHKITKRGQNVTFRCDPISEHNRLYWYRQTLGQGPEFLTYFQNEAQLEKSRLLSDRFSAERPKGSFSTLEIQRTEQGDSAMYLCASSLGPSEQYFGPGTRLTVT.

This clonotype came up a few times. The chain links TRBV5-1 to TRBJ1-1; TRBD1 matches 9 bases. The V segment lost 0 bases and the J segment 4 bases; nucleotides outside the gene matches: 10. The CDR3 spans 17 residues. Germline V gene data show CDR1 as SGHRS and CDR2 as YFSETQ. CDR3 amino acids: CASSLVGWGQGATEAFF. The DNA of the CDR3 is TGCGCCAGCAGCTTGGTCGGTTGGGGACAGGGAGCCACTGAAGCTTTCTTT.